The next 19 T cell receptor beta chains were all read from a single sample in a study of T cell responses to AZD1222 COVID-19 vaccine. Profiling relied on immunoSEQ multiplex PCR, and the TCRdb table lists in-frame clones only, not all of them. The sample lists 120,000 or so clones; approximately 80% were seen once. The sequencing used peripheral blood, collected 28 days after the second AZD1222 dose. These receptor sequences come from an adult who received the AZD1222 COVID-19 vaccine.

V gene TRBV4-3 combines with J gene TRBJ2-2; D is possibly TRBD1 (6 bases). Trimming took off 3 bases at V and 7 bases at J, with 15 bases between the two ends. The germline V gene encodes CDR1 LGHNA and CDR2 YSLEER. The CDR3 consists of 15 residues. The CDR3 DNA reads as TGCGCCAGCAGCCACAGGGGACCCTTTGACGGGGAGCTGTTTTTT. It translates to CASSHRGPFDGELFF.

V usage is TRBV27 and J usage is TRBJ1-3; D is uncertain. The germline V gene has CDR1 MNHEY and CDR2 SMNVEV (reference sequence). V lost 7 bases and J 0 bases, leaving 10 bases between the germline ends. CDR3 length equals 14 residues. In DNA form, the CDR3 reads TGTGCCAGCATGGACTCAGACTCTGGAAACACCATATATTTT. This sequence encodes CASMDSDSGNTIYF.

V usage is TRBV5-1 and J usage is TRBJ1-4; the D is unclear. There are 14 residues in the CDR3. CDR1 is SGHRS, CDR2 YFSETQ, per germline. Trimming removed 1 base at V and 5 bases at J, with 9 bases between. This CDR3 is CASSLSGGNEKLFF. CDR3 nucleotides: TGCGCCAGCAGCTTGTCGGGAGGGAATGAAAAACTGTTTTTT.

This sequence joins TRBV10-3 and TRBJ2-2; the D is unclear. Between the trimmed V and J ends, which lost 9 bases and 0 bases, there was a span of 8 bases. Germline V lookup: CDR1 ENHRY, CDR2 SYGVKD. The length of the CDR3 is 13 residues. The chain's CDR3 is CAIQIANTGELFF. In nucleotides, the CDR3 is TGTGCCATACAGATCGCGAACACCGGGGAGCTGTTTTTT.

The J gene is TRBJ1-2, the V gene TRBV3-1 (or the pseudogene TRBV3-2); D not resolved. Trimming left V 0 bases short and J 0 bases short, with 5 bases between. The CDR3 totals 14 residues. CDR1 is LGHDT and CDR2 is YNNKEL in the germline V gene (reference sequence). The CDR3 coding sequence is TGTGCCAGCAGCCAAGACGAAACTAACTATGGCTACACCTTC. Translated: CASSQDETNYGYTF.

The chain couples TRBV4-2 to TRBJ2-1; D is perhaps TRBD1 or TRBD2 (5 bases each). Trimming took 5 bases from V and 6 from J, leaving 20 bases between them. The germline V gene encodes CDR1 LGHNA and CDR2 YNFKEQ. This CDR3 comprises 16 residues. This CDR3 is CASSLGRSAGANEQFF. For the CDR3, the DNA is TGTGCCAGCAGCTTGGGTAGGAGCGCCGGGGCCAATGAGCAGTTCTTC.

A few counts support this clone. The CDR3 loop reads CATSAGTEATYEQYF. The CDR3 coding sequence is TGTGCCACCAGTGCCGGAACAGAAGCAACCTACGAGCAGTACTTC. J is TRBJ2-7 and V is TRBV24-1; D is uncertain. The germline CDR1 and CDR2 sequences are KGHDR and SFDVKD. V was trimmed by 5 bases and J by 2 bases, leaving 15 bases between them. The CDR3 contains 15 residues.

The chain carries TRBV6-5 and TRBJ2-7, with a possible D match to TRBD1 (6 bases). The CDR3 spans 13 residues. From germline, CDR1 is MNHEY and CDR2 SVGAGI. V lost 8 bases and J lost 1, with 12 bases in between. CDR3 nucleotide sequence: TGTGCCAGCTGGACAGCCCGTTCCTACGAGCAGTACTTC. Translating it yields CASWTARSYEQYF.

The V call is TRBV5-4, the J call TRBJ2-1; 9 nucleotides line up with TRBD2. The CDR3 has 16 residues. V gave up 3 bases and J gave up 0 bases; unmatched junction bases: 4. CDR1 is SGHNT, CDR2 YYREEE, per germline (reference sequence). CDR3 in DNA: TGTGCCAGCAGCTACCTTAGCGGGGGCTCCTACAATGAGCAGTTCTTC. It is translated as CASSYLSGGSYNEQFF.

This clone appeared a few times. This chain links TRBV3-1 (or the pseudogene TRBV3-2) with TRBJ2-3; 8 bases are a match to TRBD2. Trimming took 4 bases from V and 2 from J; bases not matched to a gene: 5. The CDR3 has 15 residues. Germline V gives CDR1 LGHDT, CDR2 YNNKEL (reference sequence). The CDR3 reads CASSPRGGLTDTQYF. The CDR3 DNA sequence: TGTGCCAGCAGCCCCCGGGGGGGCCTCACAGATACGCAGTATTTT.

The chain carries TRBV3-1 (or the pseudogene TRBV3-2) and TRBJ2-2; D is perhaps TRBD2 (5 bases). Germline loops: CDR1 LGHDT, CDR2 YNNKEL (reference sequence). Trimming removed 3 bases from V and 3 bases from J, with 8 bases in between. The CDR3 spans 14 residues. CDR3 coding DNA: TGTGCCAGCAGCCAGAGGGAGTACACCGGGGAGCTGTTTTTT. It codes for CASSQREYTGELFF.

This rearrangement joins TRBV5-5 to TRBJ2-4; TRBD1 is a possible D gene (5 bases). The germline gives CDR1 SGHKS, CDR2 YYEKEE (reference sequence). This CDR3 is 16 amino acids long. Trimming shortened V by 5 bases and J by 0 bases, and 15 bases separated the two germline ends. CDR3 residues: CASRVTANLAKNIQYF. CDR3 DNA: TGTGCCAGCAGAGTGACAGCGAATTTAGCCAAAAACATTCAGTACTTC.

The chain joins TRBV19 to TRBJ1-2, with D perhaps TRBD1 (5 bases). Trimming took 3 bases from V and 0 from J, leaving 11 bases between them. The CDR3 contains 15 residues. Germline CDR1 LNHDA, CDR2 SQIVND (reference sequence). CDR3 sequence: CASSMGPPTNYGYTF. The CDR3 DNA reads as TGTGCCAGTAGTATGGGACCGCCAACTAACTATGGCTACACCTTC.

The CDR3 spells CASTVTDTQYF. The CDR3 coding sequence is TGTGCCAGCACCGTGACAGATACGCAGTATTTT. This rearrangement joins TRBV11-2 to TRBJ2-3; D uncertain. CDR3 length: 11 amino acids. Germline CDR1 SGHAT, CDR2 FQNNGV. V shed 7 bases and J shed 3 bases, with 5 bases lying between them.

This chain links TRBV5-6 with TRBJ1-2; D is undetermined. Germline V gene data show CDR1 as SGHDT and CDR2 as YYEEEE. V was shortened by 0 bases and J by 0 bases, with 6 bases between the two germline ends. This CDR3 comprises 14 residues. The CDR3 protein is CASSLGTSNYGYTF. For the CDR3, the DNA is TGTGCCAGCAGCTTGGGTACCTCTAACTATGGCTACACCTTC.

V is TRBV19 and J is TRBJ2-7, with 9 bases identical to TRBD1. The CDR3 has 15 residues. Germline CDR1 and CDR2: LNHDA and SQIVND (reference sequence). J gave up 1 base and V 6 bases, and 7 bases lay outside the gene matches. CDR3: CASSRTGTGSYEQYF. The CDR3 coding sequence is TGTGCCAGTAGCCGGACCGGGACAGGGTCCTACGAGCAGTACTTC.

V and J are TRBV5-1 and TRBJ1-2; possibly TRBD1 for D (5 bases). CDR1 SGHRS and CDR2 YFSETQ come from the germline V gene. V lost 5 bases, J lost 2 bases, and 7 bases lay in between. CDR3 length: 12 amino acids. The CDR3 DNA sequence: TGCGCCAGCAGGGGGGACAACTATGGCTACACCTTC. Amino acids: CASRGDNYGYTF.

This chain joins TRBV7-2 and TRBJ1-2; 9 positions match TRBD1. Trimming at V came to 2 bases and at J to 5 bases, leaving 9 bases not matched to a gene. The CDR3 contains 16 residues. Germline V gene data show CDR1 as SGHTA and CDR2 as FQGNSA. This chain's CDR3 is CASSLNGQGIPYGYTF. The CDR3 nucleotides are TGTGCCAGCAGCTTAAACGGACAGGGGATTCCATATGGCTACACCTTC.

The V call is TRBV6-6, the J call TRBJ1-3, with D maybe TRBD1 (5 bases). The V end lost 4 bases, the J end lost 0 bases, and 13 bases lay between the germline ends. This CDR3 is built from 16 residues. Germline CDR1 and CDR2: MNHNY and SVGAGI (reference sequence). In DNA form, the CDR3 reads TGTGCCAGCAGTTCCAGTGGGGCTTACTCTGGAAACACCATATATTTT. This codes for CASSSSGAYSGNTIYF.